This T cell receptor (beta chain) was identified during a study of PD-1 blockade in classical Hodgkin lymphoma. CDR1 is SGHDT, CDR2 YYEEEE, per germline. V lost 4 bases to trimming and J lost 3 bases, with 16 bases between them. The CDR3 loop spans 15 amino acids. Points from the study as a whole: CD4+ TCR diversity climbed significantly by C4D1, unlike CD8+ TCR diversity. Sources of repertoire differences remain undefined, possibly disease activity or prior therapy. Baseline TCR diversity was reportedly lower in newly diagnosed patients than in healthy donors. It was reported as lower still in relapsed/refractory patients. The diversity seen at baseline in complete responders resembled that of newly diagnosed patients.

The time point: cycle 4 day 1 (C4D1), after more than five weeks of nivolumab. Each patient's relapse followed autologous stem cell transplantation, and brentuximab vedotin exposure varied. Generated by immunoSEQ multiplex PCR, the TCRdb table keeps only in-frame clones and is missing some. In the table there are fewer than 100,000 clones, under 95% of which are singletons. Notes on this clone: Its antigen is unknown.

This TCR came from a human donor with classical Hodgkin lymphoma. The sequenced sample was peripheral blood mononuclear cells (PBMCs), obtained before the fourth cycle of nivolumab. V usage is TRBV5-6 and J usage is TRBJ1-2; tentatively, D is TRBD1 (6 bases). DNA of the CDR3: TGTGCCAGCAGCCCTTTAGAGGAGGGGGACTATGGCTACACCTTC. It translates to CASSPLEEGDYGYTF. Filled out from reference TRBV5-6 and TRBJ1-2, the complete variable domain reads DAGVTQSPTHLIKTRGQQVTLRCSPKSGHDTVSWYQQALGQGPQFIFQYYEEEERQRGNFPDRFSGHQFPNYSSELNVNALLLGDSALYLCASSPLEEGDYGYTFGSGTRLTVV.